This TCR beta chain was sequenced in a study of T cell responses to AZD1222 COVID-19 vaccine. Study details: Pooled samples include second doses given at about 4 or 12 weeks.

A word on this clone: The target antigen is unknown.

The CDR3 runs to 14 residues. Trimming removed 4 bases from V and 5 bases from J; junction bases left unmatched: 4. Germline loops: CDR1 MGHDK, CDR2 SYGVNS. General study findings and limits: Donors, mostly white British, included more females; clonal diversity was possibly underestimated. Researchers report vaccine-associated CD4 TCRs spanning spike, with dominance at 160-218 and 743-854. Nearly half of unique spike-specific TCRs reportedly avoided B.1.351 and B.1.1.7 mutated regions.

TCRdb's copy holds only in-frame clones and misses some; the assay was immunoSEQ multiplex PCR. Of about 150,000 clones in the sample, roughly 91% were seen once. This chain uses TRBV25-1 with TRBJ1-5; 8 nucleotides match TRBD1. The sample in question was peripheral blood, obtained on day 0 of AZD1222 vaccination. The TCR sequence derives from an adult in good health. The CDR3 sequence is CASSGTGRHQPQHF. The DNA for the CDR3 is TGTGCCAGCAGTGGGACAGGGCGACATCAGCCCCAGCATTTT.